The 31 T cell receptor beta chains below were found in one sample sequenced in a study of control samples from healthy donors and cancer patients. Assay: immunoSEQ multiplex PCR; the TCRdb copy retains only in-frame clones and omits some. Of under 200,000 clones listed, around 96% were seen once; the top ten hold 7.5% to 8.5%. Sequences were obtained from blood. The origin of the receptors is a woman in her 40s in good health.

V gene TRBV28 combines with J gene TRBJ1-4, with D unresolved. The CDR3 runs 14 residues. V lost 5 bases to trimming and J lost 3 bases, with 10 bases between them. Germline lookup yields CDR1 MDHEN and CDR2 SYDVKM. Here the CDR3 reads CASSPPGANEKLFF. CDR3 nucleotide sequence: TGTGCCAGCAGTCCACCCGGAGCTAATGAAAAACTGTTTTTT.

The chain links TRBV4-3 to TRBJ1-2, with a weak D call TRBD1 (6 bases). V lost 1 base and J 4 bases, leaving 10 bases between the germline ends. Germline V gene lookup returns CDR1 LGHNA and CDR2 YSLEER. This CDR3 contains 14 residues. CDR3 in amino acids: CASSQVRGSYGYTF. CDR3 coding DNA: TGCGCCAGCAGCCAAGTAAGGGGGTCCTATGGCTACACCTTC.

The rearrangement joins TRBV6-6 to TRBJ1-5; TRBD1 matches 10 bases. CDR1 and CDR2 (germline): MNHNY, SVGAGI (reference sequence). The CDR3 is 16 residues long. With 6 bases clipped from V and 2 bases from J, the junction kept 7 bases outside the gene matches. CDR3 loop: CASRPPGTGGNQPQHF. CDR3 DNA sequence: TGTGCCAGCAGGCCCCCCGGGACAGGGGGCAATCAGCCCCAGCATTTT.

The chain links TRBV9 to TRBJ1-2; a weak D match, TRBD1 (5 bases). Trimming pared 3 bases from V and 6 bases from J, leaving 12 bases between. This CDR3 is 13 amino acids long. Germline V CDR1 and CDR2: SGDLS, YYNGEE. The chain's CDR3 is CASSATGGHGYTF. Written as DNA, the CDR3 is TGTGCCAGCAGCGCCACCGGGGGTCATGGCTACACCTTC.

This chain uses TRBV6-5 with TRBJ1-5; D is undetermined. The V gene's germline CDR1 is MNHEY and CDR2 SVGAGI. Trimming shortened V by 0 bases and J by 7 bases, and 7 bases separated the two germline ends. The CDR3 spans 13 residues. The CDR3 loop is CASSYSFAQPQHF. CDR3 bases: TGTGCCAGCAGTTACTCGTTCGCCCAGCCCCAGCATTTT.

The gene calls are TRBV7-9 and TRBJ1-5, with D uncertain. Looked up from germline, CDR1 is SEHNR and CDR2 is FQNEAQ (reference sequence). This CDR3 region has 13 residues. V lost 3 bases, J lost 1 base, and 4 bases lay in between. The CDR3 DNA follows: TGTGCCAGCAGCTTTGAAAGCAATCAGCCCCAGCATTTT. Its translation is CASSFESNQPQHF.

The V gene is TRBV10-1, the J gene TRBJ1-5, with TRBD1 as a possible D gene (5 bases). The germline V gene has CDR1 WNHNN and CDR2 SYGVQD (reference sequence). V lost 5 bases and J 0 bases, leaving 14 bases between the germline ends. This CDR3 has 16 residues. The CDR3: CASSYRDRDSNQPQHF. DNA of the CDR3: TGCGCCAGCAGTTACCGGGACCGGGATAGCAATCAGCCCCAGCATTTT.

The chain joins TRBV7-2 to TRBJ1-1, with D perhaps matching TRBD1 (5 bases). V was trimmed by 7 bases and J by 0 bases, leaving 12 bases between them. The germline V gene encodes CDR1 SGHTA and CDR2 FQGNSA. CDR3 length: 14 amino acids. CDR3 coding DNA: TGTGCCAGCACCCAGGGTCAGTTGAACACTGAAGCTTTCTTT. This sequence encodes CASTQGQLNTEAFF.

The V call is TRBV5-1, the J call TRBJ1-2, with TRBD1 identical over 8 bases. The ends lost 0 bases at V and 4 bases at J; junction bases unmatched: 5. This CDR3 has 15 amino acids. CDR1 is SGHRS, CDR2 YFSETQ, per germline. The CDR3 is CASSLVTGGIYGYTF. DNA for the CDR3: TGCGCCAGCAGCTTGGTTACAGGGGGGATCTATGGCTACACCTTC.

V and J are TRBV27 and TRBJ1-1, with TRBD1 matching over 9 bases. The V gene's germline CDR1 is MNHEY and CDR2 SMNVEV (reference sequence). CDR3 length equals 16 residues. After removal of 2 bases from V and 7 bases from J, the junction contained 11 bases not matched to a gene. The CDR3 DNA reads as TGTGCCAGCAGTTTAGCACAGGGGGCGCGTGGTAGTGAAGCTTTCTTT. Its protein product is CASSLAQGARGSEAFF.

V gene TRBV9 combines with J gene TRBJ2-1; D ambiguous. This CDR3 is 13 amino acids long. V was clipped by 0 bases and J by 4 bases, with 5 bases between them. The germline gives CDR1 SGDLS, CDR2 YYNGEE. The DNA for the CDR3 is TGTGCCAGCAGCGTAGGCGATTACAATGAGCAGTTCTTC. Translation: CASSVGDYNEQFF.

The genes are TRBV19 and TRBJ1-2, with D unclear. This CDR3 has 13 amino acids. V was cut by 3 bases and J by 0 bases, with 5 bases left in between. CDR1 and CDR2 from the germline V gene are LNHDA and SQIVND (reference sequence). The CDR3 reads CASSMKSNYGYTF. CDR3 coding DNA: TGTGCCAGTAGTATGAAATCTAACTATGGCTACACCTTC.

The table lists this clone with a few counts. This sequence joins TRBV6-2 or TRBV6-3 and TRBJ2-7, with 7 bases aligning to TRBD1. From germline, CDR1 is MNHEY and CDR2 SVGEGT. V shed 2 bases, J shed 2 bases, and the junction held 6 bases outside the gene matches. The CDR3 length is 15 residues. The CDR3 here is CASSYGTEATYEQYF. The CDR3 DNA sequence: TGTGCCAGCAGTTACGGGACAGAAGCGACCTACGAGCAGTACTTC.

The chain is built from TRBV4-1 and TRBJ2-1; TRBD1 might be the D (6 bases). Germline V gene data show CDR1 as MGHRA and CDR2 as YSYEKL. The CDR3 is 16 amino acids. V dropped 5 bases and J dropped 5 bases, with 19 bases sitting between them. CDR3 coding DNA: TGCGCCAGCAGCTCTACCGGGACATTGGGAAACAATGAGCAGTTCTTC. It is translated as CASSSTGTLGNNEQFF.

The chain has TRBV11-2 and TRBJ2-5, with TRBD2 matching 16 bases. The germline V gene encodes CDR1 SGHAT and CDR2 FQNNGV. CDR3 size: 14 residues. J was trimmed by 9 bases and V by 5 bases; bases with no gene match: 3. CDR3 loop: CASSPGTSGRAQYF. The CDR3 nucleotides are TGTGCCAGCAGCCCGGGGACTAGCGGGAGGGCCCAGTACTTC. The full variable domain, its missing parts supplied by reference TRBV11-2 and TRBJ2-5, is EAGVAQSPRYKIIEKRQSVAFWCNPISGHATLYWYQQILGQGPKLLIQFQNNGVVDDSQLPKDRFSAERLKGVDSTLKIQPAKLEDSAVYLCASSPGTSGRAQYFGPGTRLLVL.

The rearrangement joins TRBV11-2 to TRBJ2-7; D is ambiguous. Looked up from germline, CDR1 is SGHAT and CDR2 is FQNNGV. V lost 1 base and J 4 bases, leaving 2 bases between the germline ends. The CDR3 has 11 amino acids. As DNA, the CDR3 is TGTGCCAGCAGCTTAGTGTACGAGCAGTACTTC. Its translation: CASSLVYEQYF.

This chain joins TRBV6-1 and TRBJ2-5; either TRBD1 or TRBD2 may supply D (5 bases each). The CDR3 extends over 15 amino acids. The V and J ends lost 6 bases and 5 bases respectively, with 19 bases between them. The germline CDR1 and CDR2 sequences are MNHNS and SASEGT. The CDR3 protein is CASSSGTTHGETQYF. The CDR3 DNA reads TGTGCCAGCAGCTCCGGGACCACTCACGGGGAGACCCAGTACTTC.

The V call is TRBV7-2, the J call TRBJ1-6; 7 bases map to TRBD1. CDR3 length: 15 amino acids. V trimming: 5 bases; J trimming: 5 bases; junction bases outside the gene matches: 6. CDR1 is SGHTA, CDR2 FQGNSA, per germline. This CDR3 reads CASSSRGNNNSPLHF. DNA for the CDR3: TGTGCCAGCAGCAGCAGGGGGAACAATAATTCACCCCTCCACTTT.

The chain links TRBV4-3 to TRBJ1-4; a possible D gene is TRBD1 (5 bases). Germline V gives CDR1 LGHNA, CDR2 YSLEER. The CDR3 length is 15 residues. V was shortened by 4 bases and J by 7 bases, with 16 bases between the two germline ends. The CDR3 sequence is CASSPQGARGEKLFF. The CDR3 DNA follows: TGCGCCAGCAGCCCCCAAGGGGCGCGGGGTGAAAAACTGTTTTTT.

The chain combines TRBV6-2 or TRBV6-3 with TRBJ1-2; 8 bases match TRBD1. V lost 1 base and J lost 2; bases outside the gene matches: 3. The CDR3 is 15 amino acids. CDR1 and CDR2 from the germline V gene are MNHEY and SVGEGT. The CDR3 region has the DNA TGTGCCAGCAGTTACTTTCGGACAGGGAACTATGGCTACACCTTC. Translating gives CASSYFRTGNYGYTF.

The chain uses TRBV5-1 and TRBJ2-2; the match to TRBD1 covers 7 bases. Germline CDR1 is SGHRS and CDR2 is YFSETQ. This CDR3 contains 15 residues. V was clipped by 2 bases and J by 4 bases; unmatched bases: 5. The CDR3, as DNA: TGCGCCAGCAGCTTAGGACAGGAAGGCACCGGGGAGCTGTTTTTT. Translating it yields CASSLGQEGTGELFF.

This chain connects TRBV5-5 to TRBJ1-5; D possibly corresponds to TRBD1 (5 bases). CDR3 length: 17 amino acids. In germline, CDR1 is SGHKS, CDR2 YYEKEE (reference sequence). Trimming took off 2 bases at V and 2 bases at J, with 17 bases between the two ends. For the CDR3, the DNA is TGTGCCAGCAGCTTAGTCTCCGGGGCGTCGGGCAATCAGCCCCAGCATTTT. Amino acids: CASSLVSGASGNQPQHF.

V and J are TRBV4-1 and TRBJ1-1; 9 bases are shared with TRBD1. Germline CDR1 and CDR2: MGHRA and YSYEKL. The CDR3 has 19 amino acids. The trim removed 2 bases at V and 1 base at J, leaving 14 bases unmatched. CDR3 DNA: TGCGCCAGCAGCCAAAACTCCGGGACAGGGAACCCCAAGAACACTGAAGCTTTCTTT. This translates into CASSQNSGTGNPKNTEAFF.

This chain uses TRBV5-1 with TRBJ1-1, with D perhaps matching TRBD1 (6 bases). Per germline, CDR1 SGHRS and CDR2 YFSETQ. V lost 5 bases, J lost 0 bases, and 14 bases lay in between. CDR3 length equals 15 residues. The CDR3 reads CASRPRTEMNTEAFF. The DNA of the CDR3 is TGCGCCAGCAGGCCTAGGACAGAAATGAACACTGAAGCTTTCTTT.

This sequence joins TRBV30 and TRBJ1-6; D is possibly TRBD1 (6 bases). The CDR3 sequence is 14 residues long. V dropped 1 base and J dropped 10 bases, with 14 bases sitting between them. Germline loops: CDR1 GTSNPN, CDR2 SVGIG (reference sequence). Written as DNA, the CDR3 is TGTGCCTGGAGTGCCGGGACATTGCAATCACCCCTCCACTTT. Translation: CAWSAGTLQSPLHF.

V is TRBV5-1 and J is TRBJ1-2, with 11 bases that match TRBD1. The length of the CDR3 is 14 residues. V dropped 9 bases and J dropped 5; count of bases not matched to a gene: 9. Germline values: CDR1 SGHRS, CDR2 YFSETQ. CDR3 residues: CATSGQGDLYGYTF. The CDR3 region has the DNA TGCGCCACCTCGGGACAGGGGGATTTATATGGCTACACCTTC.

The V gene is TRBV5-1, the J gene TRBJ1-2; the D gene is possibly TRBD1 (6 bases). CDR3 length: 15 amino acids. Germline V gene sequence: CDR1 SGHRS, CDR2 YFSETQ. Trimming stripped 4 bases from V and 0 bases from J, with 13 bases between. The DNA of the CDR3 is TGCGCCAGCAGCCGTGACAGGAACGCTAACTATGGCTACACCTTC. This translates into CASSRDRNANYGYTF. The full variable domain, with the rest looked up from reference TRBV5-1 and TRBJ1-2, is KAGVTQTPRYLIKTRGQQVTLSCSPISGHRSVSWYQQTPGQGLQFLFEYFSETQRNKGNFPGRFSGRQFSNSRSEMNVSTLELGDSALYLCASSRDRNANYGYTFGSGTRLTVV.

V and J are TRBV19 and TRBJ1-2; D gene unclear. V was cut by 6 bases and J by 7 bases, with 9 bases left in between. Germline V gives CDR1 LNHDA, CDR2 SQIVND (reference sequence). This CDR3 contains 11 residues. The DNA of the CDR3 is TGTGCCAGTAGCCACCGAGGTGGCTACACCTTC. Translated: CASSHRGGYTF.

The J gene is TRBJ1-1, the V gene TRBV25-1; TRBD1 agrees at 8 bases. This CDR3 contains 15 residues. V was pared by 5 bases and J by 1 base, with 6 bases of the junction left unmatched. Germline loops: CDR1 MGHDK, CDR2 SYGVNS. CDR3 coding DNA: TGTGCCAGCAGTAACCCGACAGGGGAGAACACTGAAGCTTTCTTT. Translating it yields CASSNPTGENTEAFF.

This chain uses TRBV19 with TRBJ2-1; 8 nucleotides agree with TRBD1. Losses at the gene ends were 6 bases for V and 0 bases for J; bases not matched to a gene: 7. The V gene's germline CDR1 is LNHDA and CDR2 SQIVND (reference sequence). The CDR3 sequence is 16 residues long. The CDR3 region is CASRPQGVPSYNEQFF. The CDR3 DNA is TGTGCCAGTAGACCACAGGGGGTCCCCTCCTACAATGAGCAGTTCTTC.

As concerns this clone: The junction shows a germline mismatch at one end, possibly a read error. This chain links TRBV30 with TRBJ2-7; D might be TRBD2 (6 bases). The CDR3 totals 12 residues. CDR1 and CDR2 (germline): GTSNPN, SVGIG (reference sequence). CDR3 DNA sequence: TGTGCATGGACCGGGAGTAACTACGAGCAGTACTTC. This gives the protein CAWTGSNYEQYF. Using reference TRBV30 and TRBJ2-7 for the parts outside the CDR3, the full variable domain is SQTIHQWPATLVQPVGSPLSLECTVEGTSNPNLYWYRQAAGRGLQLLFYSVGIGQISSEVPQNLSASRPQDRQFILSSKKLLLSDSGFYLCAWTGSNYEQYFGPGTRLTVT.